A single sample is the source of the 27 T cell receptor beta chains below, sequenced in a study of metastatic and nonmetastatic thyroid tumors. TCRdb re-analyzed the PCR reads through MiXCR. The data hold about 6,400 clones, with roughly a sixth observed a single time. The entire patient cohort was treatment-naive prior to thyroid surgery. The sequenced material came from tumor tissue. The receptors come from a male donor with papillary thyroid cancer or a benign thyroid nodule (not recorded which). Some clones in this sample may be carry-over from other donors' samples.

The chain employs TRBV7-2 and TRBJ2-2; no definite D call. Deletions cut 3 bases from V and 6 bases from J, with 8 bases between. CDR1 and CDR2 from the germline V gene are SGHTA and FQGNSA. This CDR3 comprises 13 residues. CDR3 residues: CASSFMGPGELFF. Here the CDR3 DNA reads TGTGCCAGCAGCTTCATGGGTCCCGGGGAGCTGTTTTTT.

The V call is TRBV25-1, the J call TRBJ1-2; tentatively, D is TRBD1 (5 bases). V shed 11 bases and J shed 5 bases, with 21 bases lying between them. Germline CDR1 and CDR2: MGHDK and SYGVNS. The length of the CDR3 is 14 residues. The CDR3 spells CAGGEGGVIYGYTF. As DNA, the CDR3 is TGTGCCGGCGGTGAGGGAGGGGTAATTTATGGCTACACCTTC.

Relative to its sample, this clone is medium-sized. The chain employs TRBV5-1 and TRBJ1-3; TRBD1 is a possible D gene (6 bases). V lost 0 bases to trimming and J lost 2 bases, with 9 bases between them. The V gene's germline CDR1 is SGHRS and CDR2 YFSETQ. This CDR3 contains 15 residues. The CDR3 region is CASSLEGVPGNTIYF. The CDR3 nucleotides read TGCGCCAGCAGCTTGGAGGGGGTCCCTGGAAACACCATATATTTT.

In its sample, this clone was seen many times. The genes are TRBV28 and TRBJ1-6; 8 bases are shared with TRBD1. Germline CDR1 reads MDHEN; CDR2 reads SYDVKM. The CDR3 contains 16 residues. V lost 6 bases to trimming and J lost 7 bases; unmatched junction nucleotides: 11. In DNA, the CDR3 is TGTGCCAGCAGCCAAGACAGGGGAGAGACCAATTCACCCCTCCACTTT. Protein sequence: CASSQDRGETNSPLHF.

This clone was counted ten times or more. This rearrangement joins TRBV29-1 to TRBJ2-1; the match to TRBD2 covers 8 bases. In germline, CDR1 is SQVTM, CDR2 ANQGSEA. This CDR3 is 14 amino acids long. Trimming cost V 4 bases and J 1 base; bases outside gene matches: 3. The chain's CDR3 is CSVGGGGSYNEQFF. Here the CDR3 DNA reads TGCAGCGTTGGTGGCGGGGGGTCCTACAATGAGCAGTTCTTC.

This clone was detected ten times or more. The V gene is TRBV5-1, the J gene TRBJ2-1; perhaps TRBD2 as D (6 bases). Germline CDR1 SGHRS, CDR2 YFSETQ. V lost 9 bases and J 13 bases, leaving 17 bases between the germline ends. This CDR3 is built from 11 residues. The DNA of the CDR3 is TGCGCCACCCTAACAAATGCGGGACAGTTCTTC. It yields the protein CATLTNAGQFF.

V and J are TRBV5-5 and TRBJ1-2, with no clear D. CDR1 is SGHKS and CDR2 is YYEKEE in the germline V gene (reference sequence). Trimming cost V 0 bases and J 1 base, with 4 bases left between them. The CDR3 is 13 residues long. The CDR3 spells CASSLEGNYGYTF. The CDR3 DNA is TGTGCCAGCAGCTTGGAGGGTAACTATGGCTACACCTTC.

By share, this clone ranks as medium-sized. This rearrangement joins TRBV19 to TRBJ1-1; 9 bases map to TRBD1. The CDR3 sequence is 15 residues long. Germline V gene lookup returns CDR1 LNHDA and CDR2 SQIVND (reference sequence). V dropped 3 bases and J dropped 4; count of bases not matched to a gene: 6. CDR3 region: CASSIGTGIVTEAFF. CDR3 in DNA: TGTGCCAGTAGTATCGGGACAGGGATTGTCACTGAAGCTTTCTTT.

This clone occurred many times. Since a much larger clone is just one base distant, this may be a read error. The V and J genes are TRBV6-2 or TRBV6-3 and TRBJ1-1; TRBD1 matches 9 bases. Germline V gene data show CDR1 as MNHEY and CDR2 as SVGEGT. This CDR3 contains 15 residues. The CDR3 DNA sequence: TGTGCCACCACGGGACAGGGAATCAAAGACACTGAGGCTTTCTTT. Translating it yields CATTGQGIKDTEAFF.

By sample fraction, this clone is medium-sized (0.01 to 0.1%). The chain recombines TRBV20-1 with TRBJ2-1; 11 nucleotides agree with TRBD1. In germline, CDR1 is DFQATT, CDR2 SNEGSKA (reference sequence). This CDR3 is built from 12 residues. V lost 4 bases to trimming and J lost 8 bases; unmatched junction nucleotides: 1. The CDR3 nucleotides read TGCAGTGCTATGGACAGGGGGCATGAGCAGTTCTTC. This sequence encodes CSAMDRGHEQFF.

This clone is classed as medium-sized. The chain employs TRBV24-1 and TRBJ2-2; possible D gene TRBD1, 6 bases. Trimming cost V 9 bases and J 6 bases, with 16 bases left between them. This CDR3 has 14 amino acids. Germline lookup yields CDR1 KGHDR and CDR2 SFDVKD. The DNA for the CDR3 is TGTGCCACCGCCGGCTGGACAGAAGCCGGGGAGCTGTTTTTT. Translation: CATAGWTEAGELFF.

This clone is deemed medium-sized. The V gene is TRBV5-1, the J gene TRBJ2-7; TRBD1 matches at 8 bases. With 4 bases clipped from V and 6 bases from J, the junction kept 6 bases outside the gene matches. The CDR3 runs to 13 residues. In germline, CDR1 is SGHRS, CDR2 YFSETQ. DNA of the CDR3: TGCGCCAGCAGCACAAGGACAGGGCTCGAGCAGTACTTC. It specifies CASSTRTGLEQYF. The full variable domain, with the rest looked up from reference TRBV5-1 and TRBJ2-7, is KAGVTQTPRYLIKTRGQQVTLSCSPISGHRSVSWYQQTPGQGLQFLFEYFSETQRNKGNFPGRFSGRQFSNSRSEMNVSTLELGDSALYLCASSTRTGLEQYFGPGTRLTVT.

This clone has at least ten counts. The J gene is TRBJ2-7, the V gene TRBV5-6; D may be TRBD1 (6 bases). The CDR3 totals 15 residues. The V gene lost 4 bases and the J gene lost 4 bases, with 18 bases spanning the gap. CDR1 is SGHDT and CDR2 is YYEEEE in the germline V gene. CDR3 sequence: CASSGTGTKVYEQYF. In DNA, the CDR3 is TGTGCCAGCAGCGGAACCGGGACAAAAGTTTACGAGCAGTACTTC.

The CDR3 nucleotides are TGTGCCAGCAGTCCGTCAACAGGGGCGATTTATGGCTACACCTTC. Its translation: CASSPSTGAIYGYTF. The genes are TRBV6-1 and TRBJ1-2, with 7 bases fitting TRBD1. CDR3 length equals 15 residues. Trimming took 5 bases from V and 5 from J; bases not matched to a gene: 11. Germline V CDR1 and CDR2: MNHNS, SASEGT.

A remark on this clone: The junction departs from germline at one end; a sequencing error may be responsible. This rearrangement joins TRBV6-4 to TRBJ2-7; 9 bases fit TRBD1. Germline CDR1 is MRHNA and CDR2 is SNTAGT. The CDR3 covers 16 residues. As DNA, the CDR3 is TGTGCCAGCAGTTACTCAGGGACAGGGAGCTCCTACGAGCAGTACTTC. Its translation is CASSYSGTGSSYEQYF.

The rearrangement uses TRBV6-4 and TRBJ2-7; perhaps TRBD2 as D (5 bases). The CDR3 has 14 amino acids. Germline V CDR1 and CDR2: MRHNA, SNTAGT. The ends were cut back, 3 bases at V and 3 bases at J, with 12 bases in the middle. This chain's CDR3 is CASSEAGEGYEQYF. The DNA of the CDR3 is TGTGCCAGCAGTGAGGCGGGCGAGGGCTACGAGCAGTACTTC.

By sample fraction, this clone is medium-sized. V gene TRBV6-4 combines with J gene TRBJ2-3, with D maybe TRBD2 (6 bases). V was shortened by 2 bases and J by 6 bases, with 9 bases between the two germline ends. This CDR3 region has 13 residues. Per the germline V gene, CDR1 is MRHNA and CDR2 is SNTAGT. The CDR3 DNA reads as TGTGCCAGCAGTGACGGGAGGTCTGATACGCAGTATTTT. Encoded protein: CASSDGRSDTQYF.

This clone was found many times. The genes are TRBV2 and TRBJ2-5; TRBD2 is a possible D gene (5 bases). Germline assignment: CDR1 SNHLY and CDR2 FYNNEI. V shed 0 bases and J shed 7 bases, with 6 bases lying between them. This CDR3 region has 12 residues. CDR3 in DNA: TGTGCCAGCAGTGAAGCAGAGGGGACCCAGTACTTC. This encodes CASSEAEGTQYF.

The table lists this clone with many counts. The CDR3 DNA is TGCGCCAGCAGCCCCGGCATGTTACAAGAGACCCAGTACTTC. Amino acids: CASSPGMLQETQYF. The gene calls are TRBV5-1 and TRBJ2-5; D ambiguous. Trimming took 4 bases from V and 2 from J, leaving 12 bases between them. This CDR3 comprises 14 residues. Germline values: CDR1 SGHRS, CDR2 YFSETQ.

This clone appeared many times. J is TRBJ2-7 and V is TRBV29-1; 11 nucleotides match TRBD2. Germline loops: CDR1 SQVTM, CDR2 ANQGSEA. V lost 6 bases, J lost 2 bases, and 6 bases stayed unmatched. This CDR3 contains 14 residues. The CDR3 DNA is TGCAGCGTCCGAGGGACTAGCGGCACCTACGAGCAGTACTTC. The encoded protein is CSVRGTSGTYEQYF.

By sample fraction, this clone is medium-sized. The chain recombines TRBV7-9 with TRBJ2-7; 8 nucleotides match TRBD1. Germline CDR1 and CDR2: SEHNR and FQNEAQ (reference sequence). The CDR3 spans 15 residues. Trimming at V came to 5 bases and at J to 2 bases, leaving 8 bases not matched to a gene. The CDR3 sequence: CASSELPGQAYEQYF. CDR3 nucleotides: TGTGCCAGCAGCGAGCTACCGGGACAGGCCTACGAGCAGTACTTC.

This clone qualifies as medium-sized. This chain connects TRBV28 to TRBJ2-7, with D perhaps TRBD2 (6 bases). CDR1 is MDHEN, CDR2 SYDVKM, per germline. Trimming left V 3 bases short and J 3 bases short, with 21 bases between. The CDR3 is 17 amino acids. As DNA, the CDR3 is TGTGCCAGCAGTTTCCCAAGGTCGGGAGCGCGGGACTACGAGCAGTACTTC. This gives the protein CASSFPRSGARDYEQYF.

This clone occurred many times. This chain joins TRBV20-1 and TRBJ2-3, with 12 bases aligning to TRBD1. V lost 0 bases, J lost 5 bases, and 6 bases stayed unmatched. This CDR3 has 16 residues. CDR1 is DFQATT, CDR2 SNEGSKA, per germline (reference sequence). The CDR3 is CSARDSGTGGLDTQYF. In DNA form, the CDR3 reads TGCAGTGCTAGAGATTCTGGGACAGGGGGCTTAGATACGCAGTATTTT.

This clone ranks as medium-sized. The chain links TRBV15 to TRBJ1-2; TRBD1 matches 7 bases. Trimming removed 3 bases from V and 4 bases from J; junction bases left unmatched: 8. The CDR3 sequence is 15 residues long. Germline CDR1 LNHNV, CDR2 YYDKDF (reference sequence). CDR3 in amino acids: CATSSPDRAAYGYTF. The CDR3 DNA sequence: TGTGCCACCAGCAGTCCCGACAGGGCGGCCTATGGCTACACCTTC. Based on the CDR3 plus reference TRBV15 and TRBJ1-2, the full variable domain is DAMVIQNPRYQVTQFGKPVTLSCSQTLNHNVMYWYQQKSSQAPKLLFHYYDKDFNNEADTPDNFQSRRPNTSFCFLDIRSPGLGDTAMYLCATSSPDRAAYGYTFGSGTRLTVV.

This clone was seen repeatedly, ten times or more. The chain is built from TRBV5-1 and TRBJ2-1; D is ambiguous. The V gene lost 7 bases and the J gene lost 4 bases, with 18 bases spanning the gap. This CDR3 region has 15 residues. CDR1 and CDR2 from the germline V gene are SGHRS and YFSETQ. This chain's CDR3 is CASSVGASGYNEQFF. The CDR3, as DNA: TGCGCCAGCTCGGTCGGAGCTTCCGGGTACAATGAGCAGTTCTTC.

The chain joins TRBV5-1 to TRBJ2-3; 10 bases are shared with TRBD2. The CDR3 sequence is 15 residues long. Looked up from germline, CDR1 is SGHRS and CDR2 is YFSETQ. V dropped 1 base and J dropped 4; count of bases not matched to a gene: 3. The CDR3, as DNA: TGCGCCAGCAGCTTGAGCGGGGGGGCACCAGATACGCAGTATTTT. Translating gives CASSLSGGAPDTQYF.

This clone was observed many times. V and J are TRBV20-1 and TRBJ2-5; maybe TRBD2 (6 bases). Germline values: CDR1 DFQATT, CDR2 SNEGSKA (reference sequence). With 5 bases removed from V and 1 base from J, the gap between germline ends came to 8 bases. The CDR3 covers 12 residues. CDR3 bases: TGCAGTGCTGGCGGGGCCCAAGAGACCCAGTACTTC. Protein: CSAGGAQETQYF.